Below are 7 T cell receptor beta chains sequenced from a single sample in a study of identical twins. Via MiXCR, TCRdb re-called the 5' RACE reads, giving one row per CDR3 protein. This table holds approximately 590,000 distinct CDR3 sequences, more than 9% found once. These data also featured in a second study, about yellow fever vaccine responses in identical twins.

Sequenced: PBMCs. These receptors were taken from a woman younger than 30 in good health.

With regard to this clonotype: Since a much larger clone is just one base distant, this may be a read error. V is TRBV20-1 and J is TRBJ2-1; D gene uncertain. The CDR3 covers 17 residues. The germline V gene encodes CDR1 DFQATT and CDR2 SNEGSKA (reference sequence). The CDR3 reads CCARAYLLATEVNEQFF. Written as DNA, the CDR3 is TGCTGTGCTAGAGCGTACCTTCTTGCAACAGAGGTCAATGAGCAGTTCTTC.

There are many counts of this clonotype. V gene TRBV20-1 combines with J gene TRBJ1-5, with no clear D. This CDR3 comprises 13 residues. Trimming took off 1 base at V and 9 bases at J, with 13 bases between the two ends. The germline V gene encodes CDR1 DFQATT and CDR2 SNEGSKA (reference sequence). Written as DNA, the CDR3 is TGCAGTGCTAGAGGGGAGGGTACCGCGCCCCAGCATTTT. This sequence encodes CSARGEGTAPQHF.

V and J are TRBV4-1 and TRBJ2-7; tentatively, D is TRBD1 or TRBD2 (5 bases each). Germline-derived CDR1 and CDR2 are MGHRA and YSYEKL. The CDR3 is made up of 14 amino acids. The ends were cut back, 1 base at V and 7 bases at J, with 14 bases in the middle. The CDR3 loop is CASSQGMGVWEQYF. CDR3 bases: TGCGCCAGCAGCCAAGGGATGGGGGTGTGGGAGCAGTACTTC.

The table lists this clonotype with many counts. The chain employs TRBV11-2 and TRBJ2-2; 7 nucleotides line up with TRBD1. With 4 bases clipped from V and 3 bases from J, the junction kept 8 bases outside the gene matches. CDR3 size: 16 residues. The germline CDR1 and CDR2 sequences are SGHAT and FQNNGV. The CDR3 DNA follows: TGTGCCAGCAGCTGGAGGACAGGTCGGGACACCGGGGAGCTGTTTTTT. The encoded protein is CASSWRTGRDTGELFF. Using reference TRBV11-2 and TRBJ2-2 for the parts outside the CDR3, the full variable domain is EAGVAQSPRYKIIEKRQSVAFWCNPISGHATLYWYQQILGQGPKLLIQFQNNGVVDDSQLPKDRFSAERLKGVDSTLKIQPAKLEDSAVYLCASSWRTGRDTGELFFGEGSRLTVL.

This clonotype was detected ten times or more. The chain uses TRBV6-6 and TRBJ2-7; the match to TRBD2 covers 9 bases. The ends lost 7 bases at V and 4 bases at J; junction bases unmatched: 2. Per the germline V gene, CDR1 is MNHNY and CDR2 is SVGAGI (reference sequence). This CDR3 comprises 12 residues. The CDR3 sequence: CASIAGDYEQYF. DNA for the CDR3: TGTGCCAGCATAGCGGGAGATTACGAGCAGTACTTC.

This clonotype was found many times. V gene TRBV29-1 combines with J gene TRBJ2-7, with 7 nucleotides matching TRBD1. The junction had 3 bases not matched to a gene; V was cut back by 1 base and J by 6 bases. The CDR3 is 12 amino acids. The germline gives CDR1 SQVTM, CDR2 ANQGSEA. Here the CDR3 reads CSVEAQGIEQYF. CDR3 sequence (DNA): TGCAGCGTTGAAGCACAGGGGATCGAGCAGTACTTC.

The chain is built from TRBV9 and TRBJ2-1; perhaps TRBD1 as D (7 bases). This CDR3 spans 13 amino acids. Germline CDR1 is SGDLS and CDR2 is YYNGEE. V gave up 2 bases and J gave up 10 bases, with 13 bases separating them. The CDR3 DNA reads as TGTGCCAGCAGCGTTCGGACAGGAGGGGAGCAGTTCTTC. Protein product: CASSVRTGGEQFF. Combining the CDR3 with reference TRBV9 and TRBJ2-1 gives the whole variable domain DSGVTQTPKHLITATGQRVTLRCSPRSGDLSVYWYQQSLDQGLQFLIQYYNGEERAKGNILERFSAQQFPDLHSELNLSSLELGDSALYFCASSVRTGGEQFFGPGTRLTVL.